This TCR beta chain was recovered during a study of T cell responses to AZD1222 COVID-19 vaccine. Germline CDR1 and CDR2: MGHRA and YSYEKL. CDR3 length equals 15 residues. The trim removed 5 bases at V and 7 bases at J, leaving 5 bases unmatched. Study results and caveats: Repertoires were obtained only post-peak T cell response. Variant regions that are unmutated are reportedly the target of nearly half of spike-specific TCRs. The span of vaccine-associated CD4 TCRs extended across spike, with dominance at 160-218 and 743-854.

A note on this clone: Its antigen is as yet unknown.

This table comes from immunoSEQ multiplex PCR, and its TCRdb copy is limited to in-frame clones, with some not included. This sample has around 150,000 clones, with approximately 92% found just once. This TCR was recovered from an adult who received the AZD1222 COVID-19 vaccine. Specimen: peripheral blood, collected 28 days after the second AZD1222 dose. The chain recombines TRBV4-1 with TRBJ2-4, with TRBD2 matching over 13 bases. The CDR3 nucleotides are TGCGCCAGCAGCGGACTAGCGGGGGTAGGGAACATTCAGTACTTC. It yields the protein CASSGLAGVGNIQYF.